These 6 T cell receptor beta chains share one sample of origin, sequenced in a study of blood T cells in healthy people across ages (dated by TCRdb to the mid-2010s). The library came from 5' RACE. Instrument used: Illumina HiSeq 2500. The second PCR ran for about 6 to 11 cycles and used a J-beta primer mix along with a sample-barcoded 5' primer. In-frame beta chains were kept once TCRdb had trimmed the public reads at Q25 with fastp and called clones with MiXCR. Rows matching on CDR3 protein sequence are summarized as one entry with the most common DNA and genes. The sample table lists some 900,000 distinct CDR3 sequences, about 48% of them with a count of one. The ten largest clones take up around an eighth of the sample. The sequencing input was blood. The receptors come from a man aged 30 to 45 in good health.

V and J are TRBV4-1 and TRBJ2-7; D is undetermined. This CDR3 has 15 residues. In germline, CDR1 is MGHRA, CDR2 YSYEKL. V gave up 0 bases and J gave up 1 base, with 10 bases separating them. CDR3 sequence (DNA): TGCGCCAGCAGCCAAGATTTTTCTAGTTCCTACGAGCAGTACTTC. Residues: CASSQDFSSSYEQYF.

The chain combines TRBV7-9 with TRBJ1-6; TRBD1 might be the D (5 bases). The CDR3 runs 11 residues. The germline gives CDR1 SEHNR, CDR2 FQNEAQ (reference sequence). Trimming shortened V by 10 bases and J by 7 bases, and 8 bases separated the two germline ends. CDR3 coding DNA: TGTGCCACCCAGGGAAATTCACCCCTCCACTTT. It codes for CATQGNSPLHF.

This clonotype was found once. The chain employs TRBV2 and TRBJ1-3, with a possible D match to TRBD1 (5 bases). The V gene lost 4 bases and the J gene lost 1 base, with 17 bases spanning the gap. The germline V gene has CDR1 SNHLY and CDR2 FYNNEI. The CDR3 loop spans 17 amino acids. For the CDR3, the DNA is TGTGCCAGCAGTGTTGTAGGCGGGGGAACTTCTGGAAACACCATATATTTT. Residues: CASSVVGGGTSGNTIYF.

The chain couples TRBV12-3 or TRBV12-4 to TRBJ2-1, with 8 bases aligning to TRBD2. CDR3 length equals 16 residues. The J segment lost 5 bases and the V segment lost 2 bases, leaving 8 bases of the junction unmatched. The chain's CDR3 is CASSLPGGPAHNEQFF. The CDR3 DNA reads TGTGCCAGCAGTTTACCGGGGGGGCCCGCGCACAATGAGCAGTTCTTC.

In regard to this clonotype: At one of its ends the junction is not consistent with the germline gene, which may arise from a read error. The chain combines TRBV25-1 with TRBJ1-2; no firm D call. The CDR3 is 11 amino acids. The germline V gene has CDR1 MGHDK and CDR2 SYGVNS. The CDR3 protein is CARSQSYGYTF. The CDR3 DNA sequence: TGTGCCCGCAGCCAAAGCTATGGCTACACCTTC.

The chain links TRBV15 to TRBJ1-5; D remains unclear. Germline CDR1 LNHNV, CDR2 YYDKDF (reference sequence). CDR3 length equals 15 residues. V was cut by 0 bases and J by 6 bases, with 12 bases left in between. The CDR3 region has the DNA TGTGCCACCAGCAGAGAGAGAGGACGTGGTCAGCCCCAGCATTTT. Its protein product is CATSRERGRGQPQHF.